The 9 T cell receptor beta chains below come from one sample, sequenced in a study of CD8 T cells in Susac syndrome. The RNA input was roughly 0.5 to 1 ug, and it was reverse transcribed with random hexamers. MiXCR was run by TCRdb on the immunoSEQ multiplex PCR reads, yielding one entry per CDR3 protein. The sample has around 71,000 distinct CDR3 sequences; 85% to 95% are singletons. Sequences were obtained from CD4+ T cells from PBMCs. These receptors came from a human donor with Susac syndrome.

This clonotype was found once. The gene calls are TRBV7-2 and TRBJ2-5, with a possible D match to TRBD1 (5 bases). V was clipped by 6 bases and J by 2 bases, with 10 bases between them. This CDR3 contains 13 residues. Germline CDR1 and CDR2: SGHTA and FQGNSA. The CDR3 here is CASRLTGQETQYF. CDR3 DNA: TGTGCCAGCAGGCTCACAGGTCAAGAGACCCAGTACTTC. Full variable domain (remainder filled in from reference TRBV7-2 and TRBJ2-5): GAGVSQSPSNKVTEKGKDVELRCDPISGHTALYWYRQSLGQGLEFLIYFQGNSAPDKSGLPSDRFSAERTGGSVSTLTIQRTQQEDSAVYLCASRLTGQETQYFGPGTRLLVL.

The chain employs TRBV28 and TRBJ1-4, with D possibly TRBD1 on 6 matching bases. V was clipped by 11 bases and J by 3 bases, with 16 bases between them. The CDR3 length is 14 residues. In germline, CDR1 is MDHEN, CDR2 SYDVKM. Here the CDR3 DNA reads TGTGCCGCGGGGGGGCAGGTATCTAATGAAAAACTGTTTTTT. Translating gives CAAGGQVSNEKLFF.

This CDR3 is CASKDRVGGTDTQYF. For the CDR3, the DNA is TGTGCCAGCAAAGACAGGGTTGGGGGCACAGATACGCAGTATTTT. The genes are TRBV19 and TRBJ2-3, with TRBD1 identical over 7 bases. Looked up from germline, CDR1 is LNHDA and CDR2 is SQIVND (reference sequence). This CDR3 is built from 15 residues. The J segment lost 1 base and the V segment lost 9 bases, leaving 10 bases of the junction unmatched.

CDR3 bases: TGCAGTGCTAAGACGGGAAAAGCGCCCAGCTACGAGCAGTACTTC. It codes for CSAKTGKAPSYEQYF. V is TRBV20-1 and J is TRBJ2-7, with D perhaps matching TRBD2 (5 bases). CDR1 and CDR2 (germline): DFQATT, SNEGSKA (reference sequence). The CDR3 contains 15 residues. V lost 4 bases and J lost 3, with 19 bases in between.

The chain couples TRBV9 to TRBJ1-5, with a tentative D call TRBD1 (6 bases). The germline V and J ends were trimmed by 3 bases and 4 bases, with 11 bases remaining between them. Germline values: CDR1 SGDLS, CDR2 YYNGEE. This CDR3 has 14 amino acids. The chain's CDR3 is CASSERDINQPQHF. The CDR3 DNA reads TGTGCCAGCAGCGAGCGGGACATAAATCAGCCCCAGCATTTT.

The genes are TRBV3-1 and TRBJ2-3; D could derive from TRBD1 or TRBD2 (6 bases each). Trimming shortened V by 0 bases and J by 3 bases, and 16 bases separated the two germline ends. CDR1 and CDR2 from the germline V gene are LGHDT and YNNKEL (reference sequence). The CDR3 is 17 residues long. The CDR3 is CASSQEGGRRSTDTQYF. CDR3 bases: TGTGCCAGCAGCCAAGAAGGGGGGCGAAGATCAACAGATACGCAGTATTTT.

The chain is built from TRBV2 and TRBJ1-2, with D uncertain. The germline V gene has CDR1 SNHLY and CDR2 FYNNEI. V was pared by 4 bases and J by 8 bases, with 11 bases between. The CDR3 has 12 residues. The CDR3 is CASSVLMKGYTF. The CDR3 DNA follows: TGTGCCAGCAGTGTGTTGATGAAGGGCTACACCTTC.

The chain combines TRBV28 with TRBJ1-2; TRBD1 might be the D (6 bases). CDR1 MDHEN and CDR2 SYDVKM come from the germline V gene. V shed 4 bases and J shed 8 bases, with 11 bases lying between them. CDR3 length: 12 residues. CDR3 protein: CASSSGVWGYTF. CDR3 nucleotide sequence: TGTGCCAGCAGTTCAGGGGTTTGGGGCTACACCTTC.

V is TRBV19 and J is TRBJ1-2; D not resolved. Trimming pared 6 bases from V and 0 bases from J, leaving 14 bases between. This CDR3 spans 15 amino acids. The germline V gene encodes CDR1 LNHDA and CDR2 SQIVND (reference sequence). CDR3 sequence (DNA): TGTGCCAGTAGCCACATCGACCAAGCTAACTATGGCTACACCTTC. Its protein product is CASSHIDQANYGYTF.